Each of the 8 T cell receptor beta chains below was sequenced from the same sample in a study of T cell responses to AZD1222 COVID-19 vaccine. The assay was immunoSEQ multiplex PCR, and TCRdb's table has in-frame clones only and misses some. The table lists some 130,000 clones, about nine tenths of them singletons. Sequencing was performed on peripheral blood, taken on day 0 of AZD1222 vaccination. The receptors were gathered from an adult in good health.

The chain carries TRBV18 and TRBJ1-4; D call uncertain. Per germline, CDR1 KGHSH and CDR2 LQKENI. The V gene lost 3 bases and the J gene lost 7 bases, with 6 bases spanning the gap. The CDR3 sequence is 12 residues long. The CDR3, as DNA: TGTGCCAGCTCACCTTTAGGTGAAAAACTGTTTTTT. Protein sequence: CASSPLGEKLFF.

This rearrangement joins TRBV19 to TRBJ1-2; D is perhaps TRBD1 (5 bases). V lost 4 bases to trimming and J lost 2 bases, with 14 bases between them. Germline V gene sequence: CDR1 LNHDA, CDR2 SQIVND (reference sequence). This CDR3 region has 15 residues. CDR3 residues: CASSTPGRPNYGYTF. In nucleotides, the CDR3 is TGTGCCAGTAGTACGCCGGGACGGCCCAACTATGGCTACACCTTC.

This chain joins TRBV3-1 (or the pseudogene TRBV3-2) and TRBJ1-2, with 8 bases matching TRBD1. Germline V gene data show CDR1 as LGHDT and CDR2 as YNNKEL (reference sequence). CDR3 length: 17 amino acids. V dropped 4 bases and J dropped 4; count of bases not matched to a gene: 14. The CDR3 here is CASSPSTGTGVGYGYTF. CDR3 DNA: TGTGCCAGCAGCCCAAGCACCGGGACAGGAGTAGGCTATGGCTACACCTTC.

This CDR3 is CASSQDFQNGNTIYF. Here the CDR3 DNA reads TGTGCCAGCAGCCAAGATTTCCAGAATGGAAACACCATATATTTT. This chain connects TRBV4-2 to TRBJ1-3; the D is unclear. Looked up from germline, CDR1 is LGHNA and CDR2 is YNFKEQ. V lost 0 bases to trimming and J lost 3 bases, with 9 bases between them. The CDR3 sequence is 15 residues long.

The chain recombines TRBV13 with TRBJ2-7; D is undetermined. Trimming took off 0 bases at V and 4 bases at J, with 10 bases between the two ends. Germline CDR1 is PRHDT and CDR2 is FYEKMQ (reference sequence). This CDR3 region has 14 residues. Here the CDR3 DNA reads TGTGCCAGCAGCTTAGGCCGTAGTAGTTACGAGCAGTACTTC. Translation: CASSLGRSSYEQYF.

This clone was counted a single time. The chain links TRBV30 to TRBJ1-2; no clear D gene. This CDR3 has 11 residues. V was clipped by 0 bases and J by 6 bases, with 5 bases between them. The germline gives CDR1 GTSNPN, CDR2 SVGIG (reference sequence). CDR3 nucleotides: TGTGCCTGGAGTGTACGGAATGGCTACACCTTC. Translation: CAWSVRNGYTF.

The chain is built from TRBV5-4 and TRBJ2-2, with 7 bases lining up with TRBD1. V was clipped by 3 bases and J by 1 base; unmatched bases: 0. Germline loops: CDR1 SGHNT, CDR2 YYREEE (reference sequence). The CDR3 extends over 14 amino acids. The CDR3: CASSWDRNTGELFF. The CDR3 nucleotides read TGTGCCAGCAGCTGGGACAGGAACACCGGGGAGCTGTTTTTT.

The rearrangement uses TRBV14 and TRBJ1-1; D may be TRBD1 (5 bases). Per the germline V gene, CDR1 is SGHDN and CDR2 is FVKESK. V dropped 1 base and J dropped 0 bases, with 6 bases sitting between them. The CDR3 spans 14 residues. The CDR3 nucleotides are TGTGCCAGCAGCCAAGCCAGGGTGAACACTGAAGCTTTCTTT. It is translated as CASSQARVNTEAFF. The variable domain in full, with the rest retrieved from reference TRBV14 and TRBJ1-1, is EAGVTQFPSHSVIEKGQTVTLRCDPISGHDNLYWYRRVMGKEIKFLLHFVKESKQDESGMPNNRFLAERTGGTYSTLKVQPAELEDSGVYFCASSQARVNTEAFFGQGTRLTVV.